Listed below are T cell receptor beta chains from one sample, sequenced in a study of blood T cell repertoires in COVID-19. Measured with immunoSEQ multiplex PCR; TCRdb has only the in-frame clones, and not every one. The profile shows a few hundred thousand clones, about 91% of them singletons. Sequences were obtained from PBMCs or T cells enriched from blood (not recorded which). All receptors derive from a woman aged 45-65 years with acute COVID-19. Both conserved end residues are part of each CDR3. Fields, in order: clone size, V gene, J gene, D gene, CDR3 protein, CDR3 DNA. A D gene is named only where the DNA matches it firmly. Part of the rows lack a size; the others show once, few, many or a class for expanded clones.

>-|TRBV7-2|TRBJ2-7|-
CASSLGAGSYEQYF
TGTGCCAGCAGCTTAGGAGCGGGTTCCTACGAGCAGTACTTC
>few|TRBV5-4|TRBJ2-5|TRBD2
CASSSGTSGRRETQYF
TGTGCCAGCAGCTCGGGGACTAGCGGGAGGAGGGAGACCCAGTACTTC
>few|TRBV7-9|TRBJ2-2|TRBD2
CASSLGYLAGVLTGELFF
TGTGCCAGCAGCTTAGGTTACCTAGCGGGAGTACTCACCGGGGAGCTGTTTTTT
>-|TRBV27|TRBJ2-1|TRBD2
CASSFGSGVDNEQFF
TGTGCCAGCAGTTTCGGGAGCGGGGTTGACAATGAGCAGTTCTTC
>-|TRBV7-9|TRBJ1-2|TRBD1
CASTPSPPRQGVGYTF
TGTGCCAGCACCCCCTCCCCGCCCCGACAGGGGGTTGGCTACACCTTC
>-|TRBV27|TRBJ1-2|-
CASYRVYYGYTF
TGTGCCAGTTACAGGGTTTACTATGGCTACACCTTC
>-|TRBV15|TRBJ2-1|TRBD2
CATSRLGWDDFGGRYNEQFF
TGTGCCACCAGCAGATTAGGATGGGATGATTTCGGCGGGAGGTACAATGAGCAGTTCTTC
>few|TRBV7-2|TRBJ1-5|-
CASSSESRVRNQPQHF
TGTGCCAGCAGCTCAGAGAGCAGGGTTCGCAATCAGCCCCAGCATTTT
>-|TRBV18|TRBJ1-2|-
CASSLLSSGYTF
TGTGCCAGCTCACTCCTGTCCTCTGGCTACACCTTC
>few|TRBV5-1|TRBJ1-3|TRBD1
CASSLKGTDSGNTIYF
TGCGCCAGCAGCTTGAAAGGGACAGACTCTGGAAACACCATATATTTT
>-|TRBV28|TRBJ2-7|TRBD1
CASSSPGTGGYEQYF
TGTGCCAGCAGTTCCCCCGGGACAGGGGGCTACGAGCAGTACTTC
>-|TRBV6-1|TRBJ1-6|TRBD1
CASSERDSPSYNSPLHF
TGTGCCAGCAGTGAAAGGGACAGTCCTTCCTATAATTCACCCCTCCACTTT
>-|TRBV27|TRBJ2-3|-
CASSLNAVRDTQYF
TGTGCCAGCAGTTTAAATGCAGTTCGAGATACGCAGTATTTT
>-|TRBV5-1|TRBJ1-1|TRBD1
CASSLAGQDLTEAFF
TGCGCCAGCAGCTTGGCTGGACAGGACTTGACTGAAGCTTTCTTT
>-|TRBV6-2/TRBV6-3|TRBJ2-5|TRBD2
CASSTRLAAIQETQYF
TGTGCCAGCAGTACCCGACTAGCGGCGATACAAGAGACCCAGTACTTC
>once|TRBV6-6|TRBJ2-5|TRBD2
CASSRTSGRRETQYF
TGTGCCAGCAGCAGGACTAGCGGGAGGAGAGAGACCCAGTACTTC
>-|TRBV6-2/TRBV6-3|TRBJ1-5|TRBD1
CASSWATGTGGWGSNQPQHF
TGTGCCAGCAGTTGGGCGACCGGGACAGGGGGCTGGGGGAGCAATCAGCCCCAGCATTTT
>-|TRBV5-1|TRBJ2-7|-
CASSLRPSGGEAYEQYF
TGCGCCAGCAGCTTAAGGCCGAGTGGAGGGGAAGCCTACGAGCAGTACTTC
>-|TRBV13|TRBJ2-7|-
CASSLQAALYEQYF
TGTGCCAGCAGCCTTCAAGCGGCCCTCTACGAGCAGTACTTC
>-|TRBV5-1|TRBJ2-5|TRBD1
CASSLTGGQETQYF
TGCGCCAGCAGCTTGACAGGGGGCCAAGAGACCCAGTACTTC
>-|TRBV5-6|TRBJ1-1|TRBD1
CASSVGQGMGTEAFF
TGTGCCAGCAGCGTAGGACAGGGAATGGGCACTGAAGCTTTCTTT
>few|TRBV7-9|TRBJ2-1|TRBD2
CASSSPTSGSGYNEQFF
TGTGCCAGCAGCTCCCCGACTAGCGGGAGTGGCTACAATGAGCAGTTCTTC
>-|TRBV27|TRBJ2-7|-
CASSPGAEFEQYF
TGTGCCAGCAGTCCCGGTGCTGAATTTGAGCAGTACTTC
>-|TRBV30|TRBJ2-1|-
CAWGNGFF
TGTGCCTGGGGAAACGGGTTCTTC
>-|TRBV3-1/TRBV3-2|TRBJ2-7|-
CASSQDGLGSYEQYF
TGTGCCAGCAGCCAAGATGGGCTTGGCTCCTACGAGCAGTACTTC
>once|TRBV5-1|TRBJ2-2|TRBD2
CASSFIRTSGRRSTGELFF
TGCGCCAGCAGCTTCATTCGGACTAGCGGGAGGAGGTCCACCGGGGAGCTGTTTTTT
>-|TRBV7-9|TRBJ2-1|TRBD2
CASTNPASGYINEQFF
TGTGCCAGCACCAATCCGGCTAGCGGCTACATCAATGAGCAGTTCTTC
>once|TRBV7-7|TRBJ2-1|TRBD2
CASSLIWKREGYNEQFF
TGTGCTAGCAGCTTGATTTGGAAGCGGGAGGGTTACAATGAGCAGTTCTTC
>-|TRBV11-3|TRBJ2-3|TRBD2
CASSSGLAGDGAGTQYF
TGTGCCAGCAGCTCAGGGCTAGCGGGAGACGGGGCAGGTACGCAGTATTTT
>-|TRBV4-3|TRBJ2-3|-
CASSQDDTALIADTQYF
TGCGCCAGCAGCCAAGATGATACGGCCCTCATAGCGGATACGCAGTATTTT
>-|TRBV30|TRBJ2-2|-
CAWNQWNTGELFF
TGTGCCTGGAATCAGTGGAACACCGGGGAGCTGTTTTTT
>-|TRBV29-1|TRBJ2-1|-
CSVEPLLEGAQFF
TGCAGCGTTGAACCTTTATTGGAGGGAGCCCAGTTCTTC
>-|TRBV11-1|TRBJ2-7|-
CASSLRGLRSYEQYF
TGTGCCAGCAGCTTAAGAGGGTTAAGGTCCTACGAGCAGTACTTC
>-|TRBV18|TRBJ1-1|TRBD1
CASSLYRDRGLNTEAFF
TGTGCCAGCTCACTTTACCGGGACAGGGGCCTGAACACTGAAGCTTTCTTT
>once|TRBV7-3|TRBJ2-7|-
CASSEDGNSYEQYF
TGTGCCAGCAGCGAGGACGGGAACTCCTACGAGCAGTACTTC
>-|TRBV11-1|TRBJ2-1|TRBD1
CASSPSRGQRNEQFF
TGTGCCAGCAGCCCCTCCCGGGGACAGAGGAATGAGCAGTTCTTC
>-|TRBV1|TRBJ1-5|-
CTSSQDGAHGFSQPQHF
TGCACCAGCAGCCAAGATGGGGCACACGGATTCAGTCAGCCCCAGCATTTT
>-|TRBV25-1|TRBJ1-1|TRBD1
CASSHEDRTTLYTEAFF
TGTGCCAGCAGTCATGAGGACAGGACCACACTTTACACTGAAGCTTTCTTT
>-|TRBV18|TRBJ1-1|-
CASYSGLNTEAFF
TGTGCCAGCTACTCAGGGTTGAACACTGAAGCTTTCTTT
>-|TRBV6-5|TRBJ1-1|-
CASSYSPATGSTEAFF
TGTGCCAGCAGTTACTCACCGGCCACAGGCTCCACTGAAGCTTTCTTT
>-|TRBV6-5|TRBJ1-4|-
CASSYGGADEKLFF
TGTGCCAGCAGTTATGGGGGGGCAGACGAAAAACTGTTTTTT
>-|TRBV5-1|TRBJ2-7|TRBD2
CASSLQGTSGRAGYEQYF
TGCGCCAGCAGCTTGCAGGGGACTAGCGGGAGGGCAGGCTACGAGCAGTACTTC
>-|TRBV19|TRBJ2-5|TRBD1
CASTGYEGAETQYF
TGTGCCTCCACGGGCTACGAGGGGGCAGAGACCCAGTACTTC
>-|TRBV5-6|TRBJ2-7|TRBD1
CASSLPGTGGPQYF
TGTGCCAGCAGTCTTCCTGGGACAGGGGGGCCTCAGTACTTC
>-|TRBV11-1|TRBJ2-3|TRBD2
CASNQGGRAGDTQYF
TGTGCCAGCAATCAGGGCGGGAGGGCCGGAGATACGCAGTATTTT
>-|TRBV7-9|TRBJ2-3|TRBD2
CASSLVPGLAPGTDTQYF
TGTGCCAGCAGCTTAGTTCCGGGACTAGCGCCCGGCACAGATACGCAGTATTTT
>-|TRBV7-3|TRBJ1-2|-
CASSLGPPPNYGYTF
TGTGCCAGCAGCTTGGGGCCGCCCCCTAACTATGGCTACACCTTC
>-|TRBV4-1|TRBJ1-1|TRBD1
CASMPRTGMNTEAFF
TGCGCCAGCATGCCGAGGACAGGAATGAACACTGAAGCTTTCTTT
>-|TRBV11-2|TRBJ2-2|-
CASSQQVGELFF
TGTGCCAGCAGCCAACAGGTCGGGGAGCTGTTTTTT
>once|TRBV12-3/TRBV12-4|TRBJ2-1|-
CASSFRGGHEQFF
TGTGCCAGCAGTTTTCGTGGTGGGCATGAGCAGTTCTTC
>-|TRBV5-5|TRBJ2-1|TRBD2
CASSATLAGDNEQFF
TGTGCCAGCAGCGCGACACTAGCGGGAGACAATGAGCAGTTCTTC
>-|TRBV7-9|TRBJ2-1|-
CASSLVAAYNEQFF
TGTGCCAGCAGCTTAGTAGCTGCCTACAATGAGCAGTTCTTC
>-|TRBV4-1|TRBJ2-7|TRBD2
CASSQVPGLALYEQYF
TGCGCCAGCAGCCAAGTACCGGGACTAGCCCTCTACGAGCAGTACTTC
>-|TRBV3-1/TRBV3-2|TRBJ2-7|-
CASSPRPEANWYF
TGTGCCAGCAGCCCTCGACCTGAGGCCAATTGGTACTTC
>once|TRBV9|TRBJ2-7|TRBD2
CASSVGLGSGRAYEQYF
TGTGCCAGCAGCGTAGGGTTAGGGAGCGGGAGGGCCTACGAGCAGTACTTC